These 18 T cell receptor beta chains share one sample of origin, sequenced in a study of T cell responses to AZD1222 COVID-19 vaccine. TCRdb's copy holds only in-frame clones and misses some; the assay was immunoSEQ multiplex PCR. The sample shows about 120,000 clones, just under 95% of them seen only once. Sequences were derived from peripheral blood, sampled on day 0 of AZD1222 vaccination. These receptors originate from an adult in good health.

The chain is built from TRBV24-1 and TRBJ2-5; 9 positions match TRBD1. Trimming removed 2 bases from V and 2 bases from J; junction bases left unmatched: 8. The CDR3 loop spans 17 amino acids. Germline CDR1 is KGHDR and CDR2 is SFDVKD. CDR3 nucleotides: TGTGCCACCAGTGATTCGGGACAGGGTGAGGGACAAGAGACCCAGTACTTC. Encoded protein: CATSDSGQGEGQETQYF.

The chain's CDR3 is CASMGWASAYNEQFF. The CDR3 DNA sequence: TGTGCCAGCATGGGGTGGGCTAGCGCCTACAATGAGCAGTTCTTC. The chain combines TRBV2 with TRBJ2-1; the D gene is possibly TRBD2 (6 bases). The CDR3 length is 15 residues. Deletions cut 7 bases from V and 2 bases from J, with 15 bases between. Per the germline V gene, CDR1 is SNHLY and CDR2 is FYNNEI.

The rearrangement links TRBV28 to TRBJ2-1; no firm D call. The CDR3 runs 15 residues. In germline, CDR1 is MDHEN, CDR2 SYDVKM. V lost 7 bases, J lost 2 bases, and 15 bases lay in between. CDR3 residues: CASTPDLGTYNEQFF. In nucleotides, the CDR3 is TGTGCCAGCACCCCAGACTTGGGGACCTACAATGAGCAGTTCTTC.

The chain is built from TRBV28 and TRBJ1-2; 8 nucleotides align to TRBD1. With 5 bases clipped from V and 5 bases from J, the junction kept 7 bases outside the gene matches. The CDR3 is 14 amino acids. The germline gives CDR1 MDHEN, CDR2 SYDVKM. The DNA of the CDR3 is TGTGCCAGCAGTACCCCAGACAGGGGATATGGCTACACCTTC. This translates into CASSTPDRGYGYTF.

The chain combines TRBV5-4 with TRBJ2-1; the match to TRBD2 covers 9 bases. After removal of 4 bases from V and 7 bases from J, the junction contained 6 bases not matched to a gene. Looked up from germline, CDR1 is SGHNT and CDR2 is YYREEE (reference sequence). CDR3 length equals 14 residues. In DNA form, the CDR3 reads TGTGCCAGCAGCCACGGACTAGCGCTGAATGAGCAGTTCTTC. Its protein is CASSHGLALNEQFF.

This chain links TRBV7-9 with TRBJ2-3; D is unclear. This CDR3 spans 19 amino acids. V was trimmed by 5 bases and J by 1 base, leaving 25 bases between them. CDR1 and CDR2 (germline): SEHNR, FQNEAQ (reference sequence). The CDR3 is CASSRQNPSPESGTDTQYF. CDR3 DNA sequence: TGTGCCAGCAGCAGGCAAAACCCTTCTCCGGAATCTGGCACAGATACGCAGTATTTT.

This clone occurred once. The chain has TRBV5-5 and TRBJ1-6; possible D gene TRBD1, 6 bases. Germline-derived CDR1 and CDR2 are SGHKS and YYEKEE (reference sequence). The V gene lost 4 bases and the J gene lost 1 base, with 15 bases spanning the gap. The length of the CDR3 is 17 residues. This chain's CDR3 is CASSRLQGGSYNSPLHF. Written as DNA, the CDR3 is TGTGCCAGCAGCCGATTACAGGGAGGGTCCTATAATTCACCCCTCCACTTT.

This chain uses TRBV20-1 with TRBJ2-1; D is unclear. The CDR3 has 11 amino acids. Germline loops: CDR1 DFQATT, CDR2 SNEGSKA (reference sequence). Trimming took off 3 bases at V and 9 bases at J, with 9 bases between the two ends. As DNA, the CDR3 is TGCAGTGCTAGGGGAATGGGTGAGCAGTTCTTC. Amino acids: CSARGMGEQFF.

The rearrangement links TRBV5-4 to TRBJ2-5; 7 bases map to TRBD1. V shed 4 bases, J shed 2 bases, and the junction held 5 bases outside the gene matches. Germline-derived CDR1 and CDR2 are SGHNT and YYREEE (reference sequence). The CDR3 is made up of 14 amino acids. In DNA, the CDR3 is TGTGCCAGCAGCGCGCCGACAGGGCAAGAGACCCAGTACTTC. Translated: CASSAPTGQETQYF.

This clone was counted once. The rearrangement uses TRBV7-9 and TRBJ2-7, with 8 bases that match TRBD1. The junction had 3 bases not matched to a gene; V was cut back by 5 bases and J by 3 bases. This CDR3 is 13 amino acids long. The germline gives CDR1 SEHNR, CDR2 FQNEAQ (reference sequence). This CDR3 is CASSPGTGYEQYF. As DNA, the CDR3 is TGTGCCAGCAGCCCGGGGACAGGCTACGAGCAGTACTTC.

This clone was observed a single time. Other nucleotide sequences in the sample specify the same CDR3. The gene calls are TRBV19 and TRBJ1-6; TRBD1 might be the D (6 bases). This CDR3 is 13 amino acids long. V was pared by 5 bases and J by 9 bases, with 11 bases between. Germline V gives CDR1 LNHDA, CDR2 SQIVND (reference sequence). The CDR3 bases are TGTGCCAGTAGTCAGGGGTTGGGTTCACCCCTCCACTTT. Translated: CASSQGLGSPLHF.

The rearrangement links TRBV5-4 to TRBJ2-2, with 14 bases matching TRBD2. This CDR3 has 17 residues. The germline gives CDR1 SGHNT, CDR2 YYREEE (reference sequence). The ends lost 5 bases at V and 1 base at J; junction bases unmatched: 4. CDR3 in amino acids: CASRAGTSGGNTGELFF. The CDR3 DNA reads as TGTGCCAGCAGGGCCGGGACTAGCGGGGGGAACACCGGGGAGCTGTTTTTT.

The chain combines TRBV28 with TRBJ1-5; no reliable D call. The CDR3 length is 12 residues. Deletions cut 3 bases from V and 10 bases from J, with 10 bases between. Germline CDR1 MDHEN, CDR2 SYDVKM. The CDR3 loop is CASSFGPVPQHF. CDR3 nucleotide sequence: TGTGCCAGCAGTTTCGGCCCCGTACCCCAGCATTTT. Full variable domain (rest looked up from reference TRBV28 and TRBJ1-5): DVKVTQSSRYLVKRTGEKVFLECVQDMDHENMFWYRQDPGLGLRLIYFSYDVKMKEKGDIPEGYSVSREKKERFSLILESASTNQTSMYLCASSFGPVPQHFGDGTRLSIL.

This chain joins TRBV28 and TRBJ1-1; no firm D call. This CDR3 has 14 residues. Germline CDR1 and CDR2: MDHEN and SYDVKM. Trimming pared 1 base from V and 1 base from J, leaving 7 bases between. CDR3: CASSLSGGNTEAFF. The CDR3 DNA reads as TGTGCCAGCAGTTTATCCGGAGGGAACACTGAAGCTTTCTTT. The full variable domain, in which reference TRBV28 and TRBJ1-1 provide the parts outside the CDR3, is DVKVTQSSRYLVKRTGEKVFLECVQDMDHENMFWYRQDPGLGLRLIYFSYDVKMKEKGDIPEGYSVSREKKERFSLILESASTNQTSMYLCASSLSGGNTEAFFGQGTRLTVV.

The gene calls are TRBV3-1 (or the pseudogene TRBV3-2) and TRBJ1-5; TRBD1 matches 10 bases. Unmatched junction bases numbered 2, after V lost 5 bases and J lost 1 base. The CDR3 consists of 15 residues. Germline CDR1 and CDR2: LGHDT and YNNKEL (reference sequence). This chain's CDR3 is CASSGDRGSNQPQHF. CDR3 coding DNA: TGTGCCAGCAGCGGGGACAGGGGAAGCAATCAGCCCCAGCATTTT.

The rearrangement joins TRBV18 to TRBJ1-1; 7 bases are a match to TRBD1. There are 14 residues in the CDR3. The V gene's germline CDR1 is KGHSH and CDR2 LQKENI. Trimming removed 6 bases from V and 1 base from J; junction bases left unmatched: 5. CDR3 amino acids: CASSRGQANTEAFF. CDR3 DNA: TGTGCCAGCTCCCGAGGACAGGCGAACACTGAAGCTTTCTTT.

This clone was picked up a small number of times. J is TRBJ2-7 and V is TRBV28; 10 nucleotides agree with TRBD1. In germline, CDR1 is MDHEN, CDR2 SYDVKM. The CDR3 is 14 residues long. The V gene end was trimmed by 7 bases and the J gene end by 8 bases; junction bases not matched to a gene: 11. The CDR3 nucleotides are TGTGCCAGCAATGGACAGGGGGGGGCTACGAAGCAGTACTTC. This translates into CASNGQGGATKQYF.

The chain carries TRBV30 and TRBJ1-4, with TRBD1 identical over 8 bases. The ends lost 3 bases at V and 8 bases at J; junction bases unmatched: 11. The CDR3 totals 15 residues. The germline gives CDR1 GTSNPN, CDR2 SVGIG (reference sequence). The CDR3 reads CAWSGGAGGREKLFF. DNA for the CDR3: TGTGCCTGGAGCGGTGGGGCAGGGGGCCGGGAAAAACTGTTTTTT.